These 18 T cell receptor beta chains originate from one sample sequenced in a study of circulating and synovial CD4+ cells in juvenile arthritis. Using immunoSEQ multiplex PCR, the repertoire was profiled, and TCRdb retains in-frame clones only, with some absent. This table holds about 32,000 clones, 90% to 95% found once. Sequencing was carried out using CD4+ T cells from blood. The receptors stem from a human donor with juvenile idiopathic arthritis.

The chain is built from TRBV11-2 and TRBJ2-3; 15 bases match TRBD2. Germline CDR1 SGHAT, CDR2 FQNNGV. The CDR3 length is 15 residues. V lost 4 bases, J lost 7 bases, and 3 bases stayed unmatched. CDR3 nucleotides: TGTGCCAGCAGCTGGGGACTAGCGGGGGGAAATACGCAGTATTTT. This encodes CASSWGLAGGNTQYF.

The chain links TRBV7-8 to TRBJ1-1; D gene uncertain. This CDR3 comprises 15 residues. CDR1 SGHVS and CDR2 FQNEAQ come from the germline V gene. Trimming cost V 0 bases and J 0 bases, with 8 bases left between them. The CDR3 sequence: CASSLARLMNTEAFF. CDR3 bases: TGTGCCAGCAGCTTAGCGCGGCTGATGAACACTGAAGCTTTCTTT.

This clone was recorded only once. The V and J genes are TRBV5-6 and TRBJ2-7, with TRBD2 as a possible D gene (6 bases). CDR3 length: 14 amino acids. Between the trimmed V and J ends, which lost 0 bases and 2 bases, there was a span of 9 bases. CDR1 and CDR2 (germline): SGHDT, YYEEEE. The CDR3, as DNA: TGTGCCAGCAGCTTGGTCTCGGGGGCCTACGAGCAGTACTTC. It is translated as CASSLVSGAYEQYF.

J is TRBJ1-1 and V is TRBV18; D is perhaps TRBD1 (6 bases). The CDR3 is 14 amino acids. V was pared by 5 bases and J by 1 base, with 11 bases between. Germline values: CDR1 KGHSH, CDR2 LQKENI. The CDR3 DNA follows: TGTGCCAGCTCAGGGTCGGGACAGAACACTGAAGCTTTCTTT. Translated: CASSGSGQNTEAFF.

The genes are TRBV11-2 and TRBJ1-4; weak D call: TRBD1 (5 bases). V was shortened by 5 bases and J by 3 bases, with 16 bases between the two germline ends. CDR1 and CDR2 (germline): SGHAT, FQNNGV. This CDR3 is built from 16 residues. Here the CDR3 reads CASSDADWGANEKLFF. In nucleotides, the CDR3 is TGTGCCAGCAGCGACGCCGACTGGGGGGCTAATGAAAAACTGTTTTTT.

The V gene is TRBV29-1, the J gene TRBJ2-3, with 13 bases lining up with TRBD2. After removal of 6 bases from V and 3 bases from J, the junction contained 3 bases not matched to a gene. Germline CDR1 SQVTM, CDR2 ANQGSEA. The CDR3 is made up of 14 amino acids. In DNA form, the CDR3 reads TGCAGCGTAACGACTAGCGGGAGGACAGATACGCAGTATTTT. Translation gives CSVTTSGRTDTQYF.

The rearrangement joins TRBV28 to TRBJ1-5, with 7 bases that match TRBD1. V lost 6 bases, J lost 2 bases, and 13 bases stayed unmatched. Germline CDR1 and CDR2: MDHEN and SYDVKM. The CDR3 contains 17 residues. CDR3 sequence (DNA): TGTGCCAGCAGGTGGACCAGGGACAGCCTCCGCAATCAGCCCCAGCATTTT. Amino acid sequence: CASRWTRDSLRNQPQHF.

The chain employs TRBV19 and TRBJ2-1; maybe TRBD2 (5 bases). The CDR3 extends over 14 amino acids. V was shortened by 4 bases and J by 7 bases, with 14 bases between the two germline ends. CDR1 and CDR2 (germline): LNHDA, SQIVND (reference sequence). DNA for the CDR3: TGTGCCAGTAGTACAGCGGAGACTTGGAATGAGCAGTTCTTC. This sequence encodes CASSTAETWNEQFF.

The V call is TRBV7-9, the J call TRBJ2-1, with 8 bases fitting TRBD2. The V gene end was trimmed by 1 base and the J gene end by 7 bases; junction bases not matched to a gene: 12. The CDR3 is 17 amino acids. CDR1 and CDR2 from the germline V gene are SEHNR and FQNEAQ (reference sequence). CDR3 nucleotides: TGTGCCAGCAGCTTAGGGCCGGGAGGGCCCCATGTGAATGAGCAGTTCTTC. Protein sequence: CASSLGPGGPHVNEQFF.

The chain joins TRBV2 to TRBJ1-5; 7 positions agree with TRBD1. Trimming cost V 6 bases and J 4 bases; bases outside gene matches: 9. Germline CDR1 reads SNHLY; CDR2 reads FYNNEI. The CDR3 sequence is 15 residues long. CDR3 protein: CASSTGTVDNQPQHF. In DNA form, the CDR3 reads TGTGCCAGCAGCACCGGGACAGTGGATAATCAGCCCCAGCATTTT.

The CDR3, as DNA: TGCGCCAGCGTTTGGGGAGGGAGCTCCTACAATGAGCAGTTCTTC. Translation gives CASVWGGSSYNEQFF. This rearrangement joins TRBV10-2 to TRBJ2-1, with TRBD2 matching 7 bases. This CDR3 comprises 15 residues. Germline CDR1 is WSHSY and CDR2 is SAAADI. The trim removed 8 bases at V and 0 bases at J, leaving 7 bases unmatched.

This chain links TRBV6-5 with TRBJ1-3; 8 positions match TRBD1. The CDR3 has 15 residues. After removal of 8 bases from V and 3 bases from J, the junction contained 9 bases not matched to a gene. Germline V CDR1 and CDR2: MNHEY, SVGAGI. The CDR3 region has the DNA TGTGCCAGCTCTCGGCAGGGGGCGCTTGGAAACACCATATATTTT. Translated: CASSRQGALGNTIYF.

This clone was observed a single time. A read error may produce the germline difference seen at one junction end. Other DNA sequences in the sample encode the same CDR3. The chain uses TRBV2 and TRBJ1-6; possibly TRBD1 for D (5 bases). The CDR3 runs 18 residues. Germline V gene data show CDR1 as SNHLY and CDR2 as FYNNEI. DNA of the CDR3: TGTGCCAGCAGTGAAGCGCTTACAGGCAGCTCCTATAATTCCCCCCTCCACTTT. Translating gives CASSEALTGSSYNSPLHF.

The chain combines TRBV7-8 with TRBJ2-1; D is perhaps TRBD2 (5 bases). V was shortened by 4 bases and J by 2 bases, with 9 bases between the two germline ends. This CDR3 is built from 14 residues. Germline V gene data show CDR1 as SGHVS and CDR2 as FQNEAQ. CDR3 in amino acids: CASSYAGAYNEQFF. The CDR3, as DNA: TGTGCCAGCAGCTATGCGGGTGCCTACAATGAGCAGTTCTTC.

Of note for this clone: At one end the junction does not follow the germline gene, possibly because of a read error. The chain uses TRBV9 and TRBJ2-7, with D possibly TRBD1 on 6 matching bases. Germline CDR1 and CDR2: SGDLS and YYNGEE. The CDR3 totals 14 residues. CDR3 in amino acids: CASSVSDRAPLLNF. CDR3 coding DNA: TGTGCCAGCAGCGTTTCGGACAGAGCCCCTTTGTTGAACTTC.

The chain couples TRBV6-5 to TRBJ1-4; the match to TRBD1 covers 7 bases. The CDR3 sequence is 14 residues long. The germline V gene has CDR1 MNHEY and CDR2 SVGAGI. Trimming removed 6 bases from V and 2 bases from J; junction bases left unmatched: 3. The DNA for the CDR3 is TGTGCCAGCAGGTCAGGGGGTACTAATGAAAAACTGTTTTTT. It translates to CASRSGGTNEKLFF.

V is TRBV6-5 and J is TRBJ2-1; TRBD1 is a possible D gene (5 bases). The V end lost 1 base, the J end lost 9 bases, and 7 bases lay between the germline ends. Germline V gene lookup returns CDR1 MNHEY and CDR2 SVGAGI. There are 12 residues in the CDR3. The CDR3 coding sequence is TGTGCCAGCAGTTACTGGCAGGGTGAGCAGTTCTTC. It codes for CASSYWQGEQFF.

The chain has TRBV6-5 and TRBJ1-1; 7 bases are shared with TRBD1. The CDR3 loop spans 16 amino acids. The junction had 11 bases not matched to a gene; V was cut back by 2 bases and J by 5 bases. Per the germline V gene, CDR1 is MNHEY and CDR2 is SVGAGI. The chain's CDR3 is CASSYLVRGLGTEAFF. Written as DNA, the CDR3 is TGTGCCAGCAGTTACCTGGTGAGGGGGCTTGGAACTGAAGCTTTCTTT.